A selection of T cell receptor beta chains follows, all from one sample in a study of CD8 T cells in ankylosing spondylitis. TCRdb reprocessed the 5' RACE reads with MiXCR, giving one entry per CDR3 protein. Found here are 200,000 to 250,000 distinct CDR3 sequences, roughly a tenth of them singletons; the top ten hold 2.5% to 3%. Sequencing used blood, either unsorted or a sorted T cell fraction (not recorded which). The receptor source for this set is a male donor with ankylosing spondylitis or in good health (not recorded which). Both conserved end residues are part of each CDR3. A D gene is named only where the DNA matches it firmly. Clone size is shown for a subset of rows, as once, few, many or a class of expanded clone.

v_call: TRBV3-1
cdr3_length: 13
clone_size: few
j_call: TRBJ2-7
d_call: -
cdr3_nt: TGTGCCAGCAGCCAAGGTGTCAGGAGAGAGCAGTACTTC
cdr3_aa: CASSQGVRREQYF

v_call: TRBV6-5
cdr3_length: 16
clone_size: many
j_call: TRBJ2-5
d_call: -
cdr3_nt: TGTGCCAGCAGTTTCCCGTCACAGGTTTCTGCAGAGACCCAGTACTTC
cdr3_aa: CASSFPSQVSAETQYF

v_call: TRBV5-1
cdr3_length: 14
clone_size: many
j_call: TRBJ2-7
d_call: -
cdr3_nt: TGCGCCAGCAGTCAAGACCCGACTAGTTACGAGCAGTACTTC
cdr3_aa: CASSQDPTSYEQYF

v_call: TRBV2
cdr3_length: 14
clone_size: many
j_call: TRBJ1-1
d_call: TRBD1
cdr3_nt: TGTGCCAGCAGGACAGGGACGATGAACACTGAAGCTTTCTTT
cdr3_aa: CASRTGTMNTEAFF

v_call: TRBV20-1
cdr3_length: 16
clone_size: many
j_call: TRBJ2-5
d_call: -
cdr3_nt: TGCAGTGCTAGAGATCAGGGCAGGGGCCGATCGGGGACCCAGTACTTC
cdr3_aa: CSARDQGRGRSGTQYF

v_call: TRBV12-3/TRBV12-4
cdr3_length: 12
clone_size: many
j_call: TRBJ2-5
d_call: -
cdr3_nt: TGTGCCAGCAGTGGCTACCAAGAGACCCAGTACTTC
cdr3_aa: CASSGYQETQYF

v_call: TRBV12-3/TRBV12-4
cdr3_length: 12
clone_size: many
j_call: TRBJ2-3
d_call: -
cdr3_nt: TGTGCCAGCAGCCGACTAGCAGATACGCAGTATTTT
cdr3_aa: CASSRLADTQYF

v_call: TRBV5-1
cdr3_length: 15
clone_size: many
j_call: TRBJ2-1
d_call: TRBD1
cdr3_nt: TGCGCCAGCAGCTTAGTGGGACAGGGGTCCAATGAGCAGTTCTTC
cdr3_aa: CASSLVGQGSNEQFF

v_call: TRBV12-3/TRBV12-4
cdr3_length: 19
clone_size: few
j_call: TRBJ2-5
d_call: TRBD2
cdr3_nt: TGTGCCAGCAGTTTATTGGTGACTAGCGGGAGGACGGGGCAAGAGACCCAGTACTTC
cdr3_aa: CASSLLVTSGRTGQETQYF

v_call: TRBV5-6
cdr3_length: 14
clone_size: -
j_call: TRBJ1-4
d_call: -
cdr3_nt: TGTGCCAGCAGCTCCAGGGGACCTAATGAAAAACTGTTTTTT
cdr3_aa: CASSSRGPNEKLFF

v_call: TRBV12-3/TRBV12-4
cdr3_length: 12
clone_size: many
j_call: TRBJ2-7
d_call: -
cdr3_nt: TGTGCCAGCAGAAGCGCCTACTACGAGCAGTACTTC
cdr3_aa: CASRSAYYEQYF

v_call: TRBV10-3
cdr3_length: 15
clone_size: few
j_call: TRBJ2-3
d_call: TRBD2
cdr3_nt: TGTGCCATCGGGGGGGCTAGCGGGAAGACAGATACGCAGTATTTT
cdr3_aa: CAIGGASGKTDTQYF

v_call: TRBV6-1
cdr3_length: 15
clone_size: few
j_call: TRBJ2-1
d_call: TRBD2
cdr3_nt: TGTGCCAGCAGTGGAACTAGCGGGAGCGTCAATGAGCAGTTCTTC
cdr3_aa: CASSGTSGSVNEQFF

v_call: TRBV27
cdr3_length: 15
clone_size: many
j_call: TRBJ2-1
d_call: TRBD2
cdr3_nt: TGTGCCAGCAGCCTATGGGGGGAGGGAGAAAATGAGCAGTTCTTC
cdr3_aa: CASSLWGEGENEQFF

v_call: TRBV10-3
cdr3_length: 17
clone_size: -
j_call: TRBJ2-7
d_call: TRBD2
cdr3_nt: TGTGCCATCAGTGCCCCGCACCTGGGGGCGGGAGGCTACGAGCAGTACTTC
cdr3_aa: CAISAPHLGAGGYEQYF

v_call: TRBV13
cdr3_length: 15
clone_size: many
j_call: TRBJ2-1
d_call: TRBD2
cdr3_nt: TGTGCCAGCAGTTTTAGCGGGGCCTCCTACAATGAGCAGTTCTTC
cdr3_aa: CASSFSGASYNEQFF

v_call: TRBV6-1
cdr3_length: 12
clone_size: many
j_call: TRBJ1-4
d_call: -
cdr3_nt: TGTGCCAGCACTGTCGGTGGGGAAAAACTGTTTTTT
cdr3_aa: CASTVGGEKLFF

v_call: TRBV9
cdr3_length: 15
clone_size: -
j_call: TRBJ2-1
d_call: TRBD2
cdr3_nt: TGTGCCAGCAGCGTAGCGGCTAGCGGGAGGAATGAGCAGTTCTTC
cdr3_aa: CASSVAASGRNEQFF

v_call: TRBV30
cdr3_length: 12
clone_size: -
j_call: TRBJ1-4
d_call: TRBD1
cdr3_nt: TGTACCTGGAGTATCGGGACAGATAAACTGTTTTTT
cdr3_aa: CTWSIGTDKLFF

v_call: TRBV4-2
cdr3_length: 19
clone_size: many
j_call: TRBJ2-1
d_call: TRBD2
cdr3_nt: TGTGCCAGCAGCCAAGACGATTTCCCCCGGGGACTAGCGACCGCTGAGCAGTTCTTC
cdr3_aa: CASSQDDFPRGLATAEQFF

v_call: TRBV7-9
cdr3_length: 17
clone_size: -
j_call: TRBJ1-1
d_call: TRBD1
cdr3_nt: TGTGCCAGCAGCGCCCTAACAGGGGGTGGTGGGAACACTGAAGCTTTCTTT
cdr3_aa: CASSALTGGGGNTEAFF

v_call: TRBV3-1
cdr3_length: 15
clone_size: many
j_call: TRBJ1-6
d_call: -
cdr3_nt: TGTGCCAGCAGCCAAGACCGGGACATTAATTCACCCCTCCACTTT
cdr3_aa: CASSQDRDINSPLHF

v_call: TRBV7-2
cdr3_length: 16
clone_size: -
j_call: TRBJ1-1
d_call: -
cdr3_nt: TGTGCCAGCAGCTCCCAGGGAGGGCTTGGAAGGGCTGAAGCTTTCTTT
cdr3_aa: CASSSQGGLGRAEAFF

v_call: TRBV5-1
cdr3_length: 16
clone_size: many
j_call: TRBJ1-1
d_call: TRBD1
cdr3_nt: TGCGCCAGCAGCGTTACGACAGGGGCCTGGAACACTGAAGCTTTCTTT
cdr3_aa: CASSVTTGAWNTEAFF

v_call: TRBV2
cdr3_length: 16
clone_size: few
j_call: TRBJ2-7
d_call: -
cdr3_nt: TGTGCCAGCAGTTCAACCGACAGGCCGAGCTCCTACGAGCAGTACTTC
cdr3_aa: CASSSTDRPSSYEQYF

v_call: TRBV7-6
cdr3_length: 15
clone_size: few
j_call: TRBJ2-5
d_call: TRBD2
cdr3_nt: TGTGCCAGCAGCTCACTAGCGGGATTCCAAGAGACCCAGTACTTC
cdr3_aa: CASSSLAGFQETQYF

v_call: TRBV20-1
cdr3_length: 14
clone_size: few
j_call: TRBJ2-3
d_call: -
cdr3_nt: TGCAGTGCTAATCTAGCGGAAGGGGGGAATACGCAGTATTTT
cdr3_aa: CSANLAEGGNTQYF

v_call: TRBV3-1
cdr3_length: 16
clone_size: many
j_call: TRBJ1-2
d_call: TRBD1
cdr3_nt: TGTGCCAGCAGCCAAGAAGGACAGGTCAAGGGCTATGGCTACACCTTC
cdr3_aa: CASSQEGQVKGYGYTF

v_call: TRBV20-1
cdr3_length: 13
clone_size: many
j_call: TRBJ2-7
d_call: TRBD2
cdr3_nt: TGCAGTGCTTCGCCTAGCGGGAGGCTCGAGCAGTACTTC
cdr3_aa: CSASPSGRLEQYF

v_call: TRBV7-9
cdr3_length: 17
clone_size: -
j_call: TRBJ2-2
d_call: TRBD2
cdr3_nt: TGTGCCAGCATCCCTAGCGGGAGAGGGTCTAACACCGGGGAGCTGTTTTTT
cdr3_aa: CASIPSGRGSNTGELFF

v_call: TRBV29-1
cdr3_length: 12
clone_size: many
j_call: TRBJ2-7
d_call: -
cdr3_nt: TGCAGCGTTGGCTCGAGGGGGTCCGAGCAGTACTTC
cdr3_aa: CSVGSRGSEQYF

v_call: TRBV11-2
cdr3_length: 15
clone_size: few
j_call: TRBJ2-4
d_call: -
cdr3_nt: TGTGCCAGCAGCTTTTCGGAGGGGGCCAAAAACATTCAGTACTTC
cdr3_aa: CASSFSEGAKNIQYF

v_call: TRBV24-1
cdr3_length: 15
clone_size: many
j_call: TRBJ2-3
d_call: TRBD2
cdr3_nt: TGTGCCACCAGTATGTCTAGCGGGAACACAGATACGCAGTATTTT
cdr3_aa: CATSMSSGNTDTQYF

v_call: TRBV30
cdr3_length: 15
clone_size: many
j_call: TRBJ2-3
d_call: TRBD2
cdr3_nt: TGTGCCTGGGGAAAAGTGACGGCGGGAGGGGATACGCAGTATTTT
cdr3_aa: CAWGKVTAGGDTQYF

v_call: TRBV5-1
cdr3_length: 15
clone_size: many
j_call: TRBJ2-1
d_call: -
cdr3_nt: TGCGCCAGCAGCTCGGCGTCCAGGTCCTACAATGAGCAGTTCTTC
cdr3_aa: CASSSASRSYNEQFF

v_call: TRBV5-1
cdr3_length: 15
clone_size: many
j_call: TRBJ2-1
d_call: -
cdr3_nt: TGCGCCAGCAGTGGAGCACCGAGCTCCTACAATGAGCAGTTCTTC
cdr3_aa: CASSGAPSSYNEQFF

v_call: TRBV30
cdr3_length: 14
clone_size: many
j_call: TRBJ1-1
d_call: -
cdr3_nt: TGTGCCTGGAGTGTACGGGCGGTGGCGGCTGAAGCTTTCTTT
cdr3_aa: CAWSVRAVAAEAFF

v_call: TRBV20-1
cdr3_length: 12
clone_size: many
j_call: TRBJ2-3
d_call: -
cdr3_nt: TGCAGTGCCTCCGGATCGGGCAATACGCAGTATTTT
cdr3_aa: CSASGSGNTQYF

v_call: TRBV7-9
cdr3_length: 14
clone_size: few
j_call: TRBJ1-2
d_call: -
cdr3_nt: TGTGCCAGCAGTTCGGGCCCGCCGAACTATGGCTACACCTTC
cdr3_aa: CASSSGPPNYGYTF

v_call: TRBV5-1
cdr3_length: 14
clone_size: many
j_call: TRBJ1-2
d_call: -
cdr3_nt: TGCGCCAGCAGCTTGGGTCCGGAAAAAGAAGTCTACACCTTC
cdr3_aa: CASSLGPEKEVYTF

v_call: TRBV12-3/TRBV12-4
cdr3_length: 14
clone_size: many
j_call: TRBJ2-3
d_call: -
cdr3_nt: TGTGCCAGCAGTCGACAGCAGCCTCTGGATACGCAGTATTTT
cdr3_aa: CASSRQQPLDTQYF

v_call: TRBV20-1
cdr3_length: 14
clone_size: -
j_call: TRBJ1-4
d_call: -
cdr3_nt: TGCAGTGCTAGAGAGGCGGTTCGAAATGAAAAACTGTTTTTT
cdr3_aa: CSAREAVRNEKLFF

v_call: TRBV12-3/TRBV12-4
cdr3_length: 13
clone_size: many
j_call: TRBJ2-3
d_call: -
cdr3_nt: TGTGCCAGCAGTCCGACAAACACAGATACGCAGTATTTT
cdr3_aa: CASSPTNTDTQYF

v_call: TRBV11-3
cdr3_length: 14
clone_size: few
j_call: TRBJ2-2
d_call: -
cdr3_nt: TGTGCCAGCAGCTTAGGTCCAGGGACCGGGGAGCTGTTTTTT
cdr3_aa: CASSLGPGTGELFF

v_call: TRBV3-1
cdr3_length: 15
clone_size: many
j_call: TRBJ2-1
d_call: TRBD2
cdr3_nt: TGTGCCAGCAGCCCTCCGGGGGGAGGAAACAATGAGCAGTTCTTC
cdr3_aa: CASSPPGGGNNEQFF

v_call: TRBV5-1
cdr3_length: 14
clone_size: many
j_call: TRBJ2-4
d_call: TRBD1
cdr3_nt: TGCGCCAGCAGCTTTCCGGGACAGTCGAACATTCAGTACTTC
cdr3_aa: CASSFPGQSNIQYF

v_call: TRBV6-4
cdr3_length: 14
clone_size: many
j_call: TRBJ2-2
d_call: TRBD2
cdr3_nt: TGTGCCAGCAGTGACGGGAGGGCCACCGGGGAGCTGTTTTTT
cdr3_aa: CASSDGRATGELFF

v_call: TRBV4-1
cdr3_length: 13
clone_size: many
j_call: TRBJ1-1
d_call: -
cdr3_nt: TGCGCCAGCAGCCACAGCGGGGCCACTGAAGCTTTCTTT
cdr3_aa: CASSHSGATEAFF

v_call: TRBV6-2/TRBV6-3
cdr3_length: 12
clone_size: -
j_call: TRBJ2-2
d_call: -
cdr3_nt: TGTGCCAGCAGTTCCGCCCCCGGGGAGCTGTTTTTT
cdr3_aa: CASSSAPGELFF

v_call: TRBV15
cdr3_length: 14
clone_size: many
j_call: TRBJ2-1
d_call: TRBD1
cdr3_nt: TGTGCCACCAGCAGAGATCTGGACAGGCCAAAGGGGTTCTTC
cdr3_aa: CATSRDLDRPKGFF

v_call: TRBV5-1
cdr3_length: 18
clone_size: many
j_call: TRBJ2-4
d_call: TRBD2
cdr3_nt: TGCGCCAGCAGCTTGGCCCTAGCGGGGACCCTAGCCAAAAACATTCAGTACTTC
cdr3_aa: CASSLALAGTLAKNIQYF

v_call: TRBV6-5
cdr3_length: 15
clone_size: many
j_call: TRBJ1-4
d_call: -
cdr3_nt: TGTGCCAGCAGTTTCCGGGGGTCAACTAATGAAAAACTGTTTTTT
cdr3_aa: CASSFRGSTNEKLFF

v_call: TRBV29-1
cdr3_length: 13
clone_size: -
j_call: TRBJ2-1
d_call: -
cdr3_nt: TGCAGCGGGAGGGGGGCCTCCTACAATGAGCAGTTCTTC
cdr3_aa: CSGRGASYNEQFF

v_call: TRBV15
cdr3_length: 14
clone_size: few
j_call: TRBJ2-2
d_call: -
cdr3_nt: TGTGCCACCAAGGACGCTCCGAACACCGGGGAGCTGTTTTTT
cdr3_aa: CATKDAPNTGELFF

v_call: TRBV29-1
cdr3_length: 15
clone_size: many
j_call: TRBJ2-7
d_call: TRBD1
cdr3_nt: TGCAGCGCTGTTGGACAGGAGATGAGCTCCTACGAGCAGTACTTC
cdr3_aa: CSAVGQEMSSYEQYF

v_call: TRBV20-1
cdr3_length: 12
clone_size: many
j_call: TRBJ2-5
d_call: -
cdr3_nt: TGCAGTGCTATGGAGAGAGGAGAGACCCAGTACTTC
cdr3_aa: CSAMERGETQYF

v_call: TRBV7-6
cdr3_length: 11
clone_size: many
j_call: TRBJ2-1
d_call: -
cdr3_nt: TGTGCCAGCAGTGACGACAATGAGCAGTTCTTC
cdr3_aa: CASSDDNEQFF